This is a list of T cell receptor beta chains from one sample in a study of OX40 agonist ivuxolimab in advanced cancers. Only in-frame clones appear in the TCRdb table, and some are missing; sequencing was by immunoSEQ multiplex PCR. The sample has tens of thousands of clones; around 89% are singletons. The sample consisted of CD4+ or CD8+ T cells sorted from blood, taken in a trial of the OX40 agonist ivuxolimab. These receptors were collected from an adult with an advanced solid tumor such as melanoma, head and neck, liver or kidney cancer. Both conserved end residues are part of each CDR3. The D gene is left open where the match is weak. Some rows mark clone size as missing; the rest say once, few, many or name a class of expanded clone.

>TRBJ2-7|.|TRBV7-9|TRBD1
TGTGCCAGCAGCGGGACAGAGGAACCCGAGCAGTACTTC
CASSGTEEPEQYF
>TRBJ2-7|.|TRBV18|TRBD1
TGTGCCAGCTCACCCACTGACAGGGCGAATCCCTACGAGCAGTACTTC
CASSPTDRANPYEQYF
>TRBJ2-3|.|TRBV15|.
TGTGCCACCAGCAGGGCCGCAGATACGCAGTATTTT
CATSRAADTQYF
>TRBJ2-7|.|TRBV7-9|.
TGTGCCAGCAGCCCACGGTCCTACGAGCAGTACTTC
CASSPRSYEQYF
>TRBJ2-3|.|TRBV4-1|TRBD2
TGCGCCAGCAGCCAGGAAGGGTCTAGCGGGGGGTGGTATTTT
CASSQEGSSGGWYF
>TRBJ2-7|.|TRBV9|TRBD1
TGTGCCAGCAGCCTCCGGGACAGTGTCTCCTACGAGCAGTACTTC
CASSLRDSVSYEQYF
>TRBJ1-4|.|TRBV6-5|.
TGTGCCAGCAGTTCCTCATCGGGGGTCCCCGAAAAACTGTTTTTT
CASSSSSGVPEKLFF
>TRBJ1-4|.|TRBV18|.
TGTGCCAGCTCACCGAAGATCCGTAATGAAAAACTGTTTTTT
CASSPKIRNEKLFF
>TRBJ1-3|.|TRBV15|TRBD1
TGTGCCACCGCAGCCGACAGGGCACCGATCCTCTCTGGAAACACCATATATTTT
CATAADRAPILSGNTIYF
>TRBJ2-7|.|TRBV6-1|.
TGTGCCAGCAGTGAAGCGGCAGGGGGAGGGCGCAACGAGCAGTACTTC
CASSEAAGGGRNEQYF
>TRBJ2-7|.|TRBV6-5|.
TGTGCCAGCAGTTACCTTATGGGGGACGAGCAGTACTTC
CASSYLMGDEQYF
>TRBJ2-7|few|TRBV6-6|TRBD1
TGTGCCAGCAGACCCGGGACAGGGGGCGAGCAGTACTTC
CASRPGTGGEQYF
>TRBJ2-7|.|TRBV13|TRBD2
TGTGCCAGCAGCTTAGTGGGTAGCGGGAGCTACGGGCAGTACTTC
CASSLVGSGSYGQYF
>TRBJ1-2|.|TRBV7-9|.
TGTGCCAGCAGCGCCGCTGGTGGCTACACCTTC
CASSAAGGYTF
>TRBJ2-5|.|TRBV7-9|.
TGTGCCAGCAGCTTAGCGGCTAGAAAAGAGACCCAGTACTTC
CASSLAARKETQYF
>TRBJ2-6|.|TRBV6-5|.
TGTGCCGCCGCCTCACGAGGGGCCAACGTCCTGACTTTC
CAAASRGANVLTF
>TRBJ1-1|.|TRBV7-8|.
TGTGCCAGCAGCCCTCAAACGCCGCATTACAACACTGAAGCTTTCTTT
CASSPQTPHYNTEAFF
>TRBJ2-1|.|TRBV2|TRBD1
TGTGCCAGCAGTTTTGACAGGGGGCGCGAGAATGAGCAGTTCTTC
CASSFDRGRENEQFF
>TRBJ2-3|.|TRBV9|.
TGTGCCAGCAGTTCTGGACGGTCGACTAGCACAGATACGCAGTATTTT
CASSSGRSTSTDTQYF
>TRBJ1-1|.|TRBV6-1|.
TGTGCCAGCAGTGATCTCCGGGGGAAGGTCGCTGAAGCTTTCTTT
CASSDLRGKVAEAFF
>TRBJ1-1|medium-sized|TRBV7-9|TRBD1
TGTGCCAGCAGGTATCCGCCGGGACAGGACTCGTGGGGCACTGAAGCTTTCTTT
CASRYPPGQDSWGTEAFF
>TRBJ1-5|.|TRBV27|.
TGTGCCAGCAGTTTAGAGGGACGGGAAGATCAGCCCCAGCATTTT
CASSLEGREDQPQHF
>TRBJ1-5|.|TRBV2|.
TGTGCCAGCAGTGATTACCGGGACATAAAACAGCCCCAGCATTTT
CASSDYRDIKQPQHF
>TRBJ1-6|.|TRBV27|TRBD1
TGTGCCAGCAGTTCACCGACAGGGTTAGGGGCACCCCTCCACTTT
CASSSPTGLGAPLHF
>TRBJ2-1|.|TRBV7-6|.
TGTGCCAGCAGCCGATTGGGGACGGAGTACAATGAGCAGTTCTTC
CASSRLGTEYNEQFF
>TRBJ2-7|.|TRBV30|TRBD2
TGTGCCTGGAGTCGACCGGGACTACCATACGAGCAGTACTTC
CAWSRPGLPYEQYF
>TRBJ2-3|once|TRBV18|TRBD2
TGTGCCAGCTACGGGCCGGGGGGGCCTAAAGATACGCAGTATTTT
CASYGPGGPKDTQYF
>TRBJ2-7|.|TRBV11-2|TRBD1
TGTGCCAGCAGCTCCACAACAGGGGTTGACTACGAGCAGTACTTC
CASSSTTGVDYEQYF
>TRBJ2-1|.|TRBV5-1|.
TGCGCCAGCAGCCCAACCGGTACGGCCTACAATGAGCAGTTCTTC
CASSPTGTAYNEQFF
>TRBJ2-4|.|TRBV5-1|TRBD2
TGCGCCAGCAGCTCCAAACCGGGACTAGCGGGAGGGATTCAGTACTTC
CASSSKPGLAGGIQYF
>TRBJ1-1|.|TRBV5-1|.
TGCGCCAGCAGCCGCGATACTGAAGCTTTCTTT
CASSRDTEAFF
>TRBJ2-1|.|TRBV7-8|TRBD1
TGTGCCAGCAGCTTAGATGAGGGGGCGCTAAGGGGGCAGTTCTTC
CASSLDEGALRGQFF
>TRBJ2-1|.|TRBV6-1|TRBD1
TGTGCCAGCAGTAGATTTGGGACAGGGGTTCCTGAGCAGTTCTTC
CASSRFGTGVPEQFF
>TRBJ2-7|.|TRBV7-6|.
TGTGCCAGCAGCCCGGGCAGCGAGCAGTACTTC
CASSPGSEQYF
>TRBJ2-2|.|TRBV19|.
TGTGCCAGTAGGGGGTACAGGCGGATGGGGAACACCGGGGAGCTGTTTTTT
CASRGYRRMGNTGELFF
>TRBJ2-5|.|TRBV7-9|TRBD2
TGTGCCAGCAGCATACGGACTAGCGCGCCACAAGAGACCCAGTACTTC
CASSIRTSAPQETQYF
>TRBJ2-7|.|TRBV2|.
TGTGCCAGCAGTGAATATTGGAGTGCAGGGAGCTCCTACGAGCAGTACTTC
CASSEYWSAGSSYEQYF
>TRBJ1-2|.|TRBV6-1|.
TGTGCCAGCAGTGACGGGGTAGGAGGCTACACCTTC
CASSDGVGGYTF
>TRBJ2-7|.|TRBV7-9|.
TGTGCCAGCAGCTCTCCCCAGGGCGGCTACGAGCAGTACTTC
CASSSPQGGYEQYF
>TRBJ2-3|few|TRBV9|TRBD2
TGTGCCAGCAGCGCGAGACTAGCAACTAGCACAGATACGCAGTATTTT
CASSARLATSTDTQYF
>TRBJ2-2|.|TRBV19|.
TGTGCCAGTACCCTGGGGAGGTCGGACACCGGGGAGCTGTTTTTT
CASTLGRSDTGELFF
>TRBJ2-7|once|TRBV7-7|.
TGTGCCAGCAGCTTAGACGGGGGATACGAGCAGTACTTC
CASSLDGGYEQYF
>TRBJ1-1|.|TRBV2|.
TGTGCCAGCAGGGGACACGAAGCTTTCTTT
CASRGHEAFF
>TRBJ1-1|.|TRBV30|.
TGTGCCTGGAGGACCTCCCGGGGGGGGGTGAACACTGAAGCTTTCTTT
CAWRTSRGGVNTEAFF
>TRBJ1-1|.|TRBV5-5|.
TGTGCCAGCAGCTGGCGGGTGGGGCGGAACACTGAAGCTTTCTTT
CASSWRVGRNTEAFF
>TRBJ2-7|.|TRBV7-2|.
TGTGCCAGCAGCCGACCGGCCGGAACCTACGAGCAGTACTTC
CASSRPAGTYEQYF
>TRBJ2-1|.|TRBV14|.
TGTGCCAGCAGCCAAGGGTGGGGCTACAATGAGCAGTTCTTC
CASSQGWGYNEQFF
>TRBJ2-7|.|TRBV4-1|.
TGCGCCAGCAGCCCGGACAGTAGCTCCTACGAGCAGTACTTC
CASSPDSSSYEQYF
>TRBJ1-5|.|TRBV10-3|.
TGTGCCATCAGGGGAAGAGAAAATCAGCCCCAGCATTTT
CAIRGRENQPQHF
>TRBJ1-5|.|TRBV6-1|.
TGTGCCAGCACCGACGGTAGGGTTAACCAGCCCCAGCATTTT
CASTDGRVNQPQHF
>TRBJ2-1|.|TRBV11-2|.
TGTGCCAGCAGCCCCCGCTCCCCGGTCGACAATGAGCAGTTCTTC
CASSPRSPVDNEQFF